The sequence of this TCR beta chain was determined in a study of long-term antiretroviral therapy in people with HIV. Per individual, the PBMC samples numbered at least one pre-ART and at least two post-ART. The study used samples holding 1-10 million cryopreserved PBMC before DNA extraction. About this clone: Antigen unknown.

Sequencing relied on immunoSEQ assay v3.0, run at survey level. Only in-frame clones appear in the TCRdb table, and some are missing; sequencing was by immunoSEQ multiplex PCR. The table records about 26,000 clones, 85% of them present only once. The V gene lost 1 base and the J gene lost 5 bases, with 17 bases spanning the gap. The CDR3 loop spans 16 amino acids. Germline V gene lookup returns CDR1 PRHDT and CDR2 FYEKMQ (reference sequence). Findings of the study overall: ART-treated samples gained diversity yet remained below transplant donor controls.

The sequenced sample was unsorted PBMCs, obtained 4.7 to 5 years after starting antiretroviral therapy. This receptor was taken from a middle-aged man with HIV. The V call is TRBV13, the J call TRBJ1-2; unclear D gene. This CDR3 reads CASSLDLTTGAYGYTF. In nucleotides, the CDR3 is TGTGCCAGCAGCTTAGATCTGACCACGGGAGCTTATGGCTACACCTTC. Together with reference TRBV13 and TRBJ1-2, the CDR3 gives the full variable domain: AAGVIQSPRHLIKEKRETATLKCYPIPRHDTVYWYQQGPGQDPQFLISFYEKMQSDKGSIPDRFSAQQFSDYHSELNMSSLELGDSALYFCASSLDLTTGAYGYTFGSGTRLTVV.